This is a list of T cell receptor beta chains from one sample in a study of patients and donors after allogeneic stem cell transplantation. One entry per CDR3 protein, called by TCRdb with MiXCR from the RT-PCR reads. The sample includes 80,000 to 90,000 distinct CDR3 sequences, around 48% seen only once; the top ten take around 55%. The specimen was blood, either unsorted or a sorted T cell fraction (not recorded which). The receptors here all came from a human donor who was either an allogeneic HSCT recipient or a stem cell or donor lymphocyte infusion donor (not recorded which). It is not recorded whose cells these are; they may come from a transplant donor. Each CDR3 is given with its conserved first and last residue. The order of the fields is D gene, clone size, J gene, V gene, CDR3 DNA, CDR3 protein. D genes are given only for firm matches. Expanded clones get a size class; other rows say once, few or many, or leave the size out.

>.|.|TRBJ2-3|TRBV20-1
TGCAGTGCTAGAAGCACTAGTTTTGACACAGATACGCAGTATTTT
CSARSTSFDTDTQYF
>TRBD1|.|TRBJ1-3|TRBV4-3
TGCGCCAGCAGCCAAACCCGACAGGGGACGGGAAACACCATATATTTT
CASSQTRQGTGNTIYF
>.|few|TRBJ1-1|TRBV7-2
TGTGCCAGCAGCTTGTACGGAAACACTGAAGCTTTCTTT
CASSLYGNTEAFF
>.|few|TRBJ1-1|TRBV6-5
TGTGCCAGCAGTTACTACAGGGCAGGCAATGAAGCTTTCTTT
CASSYYRAGNEAFF
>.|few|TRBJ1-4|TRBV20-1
TGCAGTGCTACTTCCTCCCCCGGGGAAGGTGATGAAAAACTGTTTTTT
CSATSSPGEGDEKLFF
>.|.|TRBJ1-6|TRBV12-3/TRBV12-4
TGTGCCAGCAGTTTCTTCGCCGGCAGGCATAATTCACCCCTCCACTTT
CASSFFAGRHNSPLHF
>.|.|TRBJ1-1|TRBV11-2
TGTGCCAGCAGCTTAAGGGGGTACACTGAAGCTTTCTTT
CASSLRGYTEAFF
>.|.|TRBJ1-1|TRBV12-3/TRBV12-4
TGTGCCAGCAGAAGGGTTTTTGTAGACACTGAAGCTTTCTTT
CASRRVFVDTEAFF
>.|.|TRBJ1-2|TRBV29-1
TGCAGCGTTCTCCCGATGGAGGGGTCCCATGGCTACACCTTC
CSVLPMEGSHGYTF
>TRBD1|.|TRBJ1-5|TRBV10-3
TGTGCCATCAGTGAGAGGTTAGGGACAGGCCCGAATCAGCCCCAGCATTTT
CAISERLGTGPNQPQHF
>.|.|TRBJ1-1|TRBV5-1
TGCGCCAGCAGCTTGGCCCCGCAGGTGAACACTGAAGCTTTCTTT
CASSLAPQVNTEAFF
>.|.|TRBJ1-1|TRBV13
TGTGCCAGCAGCCATGGACCAGGGGCGGCTTTCTTT
CASSHGPGAAFF
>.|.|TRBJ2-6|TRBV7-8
TGTGCCAGCAGCTTAAGTGTCGTCCCCTCTGGGGCCAACGTCCTGACTTTC
CASSLSVVPSGANVLTF
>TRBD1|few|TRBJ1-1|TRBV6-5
TGTGCCAGCAGTTCTTACAGGGGGAGTGGCGTCACTGAAGCTTTCTTT
CASSSYRGSGVTEAFF
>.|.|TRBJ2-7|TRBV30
TGTGCCTGGAGCTTCTCCCCCTCCGAGCAGTACTTC
CAWSFSPSEQYF
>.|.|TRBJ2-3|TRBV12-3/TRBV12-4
TGTGCCAGCAGTCCCGACAGTTACACAGATACGCAGTATTTT
CASSPDSYTDTQYF
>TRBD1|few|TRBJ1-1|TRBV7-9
TGTGCCAGCAGCTTCCAGGGGGCGAGCACTGAAGCTTTCTTT
CASSFQGASTEAFF
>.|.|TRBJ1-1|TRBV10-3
TGTGCCATCAGTGAGCACAGGAACACTGAAGCTTTCTTT
CAISEHRNTEAFF
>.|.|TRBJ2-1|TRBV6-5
TGTGCCAGCAGTTACTTCTATGGAGGGGATGAGCAGTTCTTC
CASSYFYGGDEQFF
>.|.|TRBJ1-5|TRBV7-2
TGTGCCAGCAGCCCCGCAAGGTATCAGCCCCAGCATTTT
CASSPARYQPQHF
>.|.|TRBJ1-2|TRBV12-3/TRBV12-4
TGTGCCAGCAGCCCTCAGGGAACTAACTATGGCTACACCTTC
CASSPQGTNYGYTF
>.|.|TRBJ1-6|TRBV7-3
TGTGCCAGCAGCTTATCGGGGTTTAGCGGTTCACCCCTCCACTTT
CASSLSGFSGSPLHF
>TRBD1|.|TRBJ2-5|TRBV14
TGTGCCAGCAGCCAAGTCCCGGGACAGGGCGGGACCCAGTACTTC
CASSQVPGQGGTQYF